These T cell receptor beta chains were read from a single sample in a study of Graves' ophthalmopathy and Graves' hyperthyroidism. TCRdb ran MiXCR on the multiplex PCR reads and lists one entry per CDR3 protein. The sample has hundreds of thousands of distinct CDR3 sequences; about an eighth are singletons. Sequencing used blood. These TCRs come from a woman aged 25 to 39 with Graves' ophthalmopathy. CDR3s include the opening cysteine and the closing phenylalanine or tryptophan. D genes are given only for firm matches. Clone size is given for some rows only: seen once, a few or many times, or a class if the clone is expanded.

D	size	V	J	CDR3	DNA
TRBD2	many	TRBV30	TRBJ2-4	CAWSPWRASGGGNIQYF	TGTGCCTGGAGCCCATGGCGGGCTAGCGGGGGGGGAAACATTCAGTACTTC
.	many	TRBV6-5	TRBJ2-7	CASSYAEMDEQYF	TGTGCCAGCAGTTACGCAGAAATGGACGAGCAGTACTTC
.	.	TRBV6-1	TRBJ1-1	CASAPWTTEAFF	TGTGCCAGCGCTCCGTGGACCACTGAAGCTTTCTTT
TRBD1	many	TRBV12-3/TRBV12-4	TRBJ1-2	CASSLIPTGLVYGYTF	TGTGCCAGCAGTTTAATCCCGACAGGGTTGGTATATGGCTACACCTTC
.	many	TRBV20-1	TRBJ2-7	CSARDTGALSYEQYF	TGCAGTGCTAGAGATACGGGGGCCCTCTCCTACGAGCAGTACTTC
.	few	TRBV6-1	TRBJ1-6	CATLRLLGNSPLHF	TGTGCCACCTTAAGGTTACTGGGGAATTCACCCCTCCACTTT
.	.	TRBV6-1	TRBJ2-7	CASSENWQSLYEQYF	TGTGCCAGCAGTGAAAACTGGCAGAGTTTATACGAGCAGTACTTC
.	many	TRBV27	TRBJ1-2	CASSKLRGLHYGYTF	TGTGCCAGCAGTAAACTAAGGGGATTACACTATGGCTACACCTTC
.	many	TRBV20-1	TRBJ2-5	CSATRPQETQYF	TGCAGTGCAACTCGACCTCAAGAGACCCAGTACTTC
TRBD1	many	TRBV27	TRBJ1-2	CASRPIRGTNYGYTF	TGTGCCAGCAGACCCATCAGGGGGACTAACTATGGCTACACCTTC
.	.	TRBV5-1	TRBJ1-1	CASSPVGLPWNGDTEAFF	TGCGCCAGCAGCCCCGTGGGACTACCGTGGAACGGGGACACTGAAGCTTTCTTT
.	.	TRBV6-1	TRBJ1-1	CASTPGRGANGF	TGTGCCAGCACCCCCGGGCGGGGGGCAAACGGATTT
.	many	TRBV28	TRBJ2-5	CATDVGWQETQYF	TGTGCCACCGACGTGGGGTGGCAAGAGACCCAGTACTTC
.	many	TRBV7-2	TRBJ2-7	CASSFPGLTYEQYF	TGTGCCAGCAGCTTCCCGGGACTTACCTACGAGCAGTACTTC
TRBD2	.	TRBV7-2	TRBJ2-5	CASSSASGVVQETQYF	TGTGCCAGCAGCTCGGCTAGCGGTGTCGTCCAAGAGACCCAGTACTTC
.	many	TRBV28	TRBJ1-1	CASSLRREGRAKAFF	TGTGCCAGCAGTTTACGGAGAGAGGGGCGGGCGAAAGCTTTCTTT
.	many	TRBV28	TRBJ2-2	CASRGQPDTGELFF	TGTGCCAGCAGGGGCCAGCCGGACACCGGGGAGCTGTTTTTT
.	many	TRBV6-2/TRBV6-3	TRBJ1-1	CASSQVSAAEAFF	TGTGCCAGCAGTCAGGTCTCTGCCGCTGAAGCTTTCTTT
.	.	TRBV30	TRBJ2-7	CACKTGRAYF	TGTGCCTGCAAAACGGGACGGGCCTACTTC
TRBD1	.	TRBV5-6	TRBJ1-5	CAGSFGQGDQPQHF	TGTGCCGGCAGCTTCGGGCAGGGGGATCAGCCCCAGCATTTT
TRBD1	many	TRBV30	TRBJ1-2	CAWSQGANYGYTF	TGTGCCTGGAGTCAGGGGGCTAACTATGGCTACACCTTC
TRBD1	few	TRBV5-1	TRBJ1-1	CASSSGTGETEAFF	TGCGCCAGCAGCTCCGGGACAGGGGAGACCGAAGCTTTCTTT
.	many	TRBV19	TRBJ1-2	CASTPSTGVSYGYTF	TGTGCCAGTACTCCCTCCACTGGGGTTAGCTATGGCTACACCTTC
.	many	TRBV2	TRBJ1-5	CASSEALTADQPQHF	TGTGCCAGCAGTGAAGCGCTAACCGCAGATCAGCCCCAGCATTTT
.	many	TRBV30	TRBJ1-1	CAWSRSTEAFF	TGTGCCTGGAGTCGTAGTACTGAAGCTTTCTTT
.	many	TRBV19	TRBJ2-2	CASLDSFTGELFF	TGTGCCAGTTTGGACAGTTTCACCGGGGAGCTGTTTTTT
.	many	TRBV7-2	TRBJ1-1	CASSLSIREAFF	TGTGCCAGCAGCCTTAGCATCCGTGAAGCTTTCTTT
TRBD1	.	TRBV6-1	TRBJ2-5	CASSEQTGVWETQYF	TGTGCCAGCAGTGAACAAACAGGGGTTTGGGAGACCCAGTACTTC
TRBD1	many	TRBV15	TRBJ1-5	CATSRDKTGAQPQHF	TGTGCCACCAGCAGAGACAAAACAGGGGCTCAGCCCCAGCATTTT
.	many	TRBV7-2	TRBJ2-7	CASSLGGRRYEQYF	TGTGCCAGCAGCTTAGGTGGACGGAGATACGAGCAGTACTTC
.	.	TRBV3-1	TRBJ1-2	CASSQVERGTYTF	TGTGCCAGCAGCCAAGTAGAGAGAGGGACCTACACCTTC
.	many	TRBV6-1	TRBJ1-2	CASTDEGYTF	TGTGCCAGCACCGACGAAGGCTACACCTTC